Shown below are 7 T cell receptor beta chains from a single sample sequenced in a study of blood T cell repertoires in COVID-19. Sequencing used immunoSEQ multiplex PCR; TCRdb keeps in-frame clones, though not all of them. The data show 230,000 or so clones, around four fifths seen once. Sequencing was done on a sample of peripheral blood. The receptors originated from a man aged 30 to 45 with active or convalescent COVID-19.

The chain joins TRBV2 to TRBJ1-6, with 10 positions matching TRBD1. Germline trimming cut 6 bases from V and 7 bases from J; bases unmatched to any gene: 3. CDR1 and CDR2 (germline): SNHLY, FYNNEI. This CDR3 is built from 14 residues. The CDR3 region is CASRTGQGNSPLHF. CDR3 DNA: TGTGCCAGCAGGACGGGACAGGGGAATTCACCCCTCCACTTT.

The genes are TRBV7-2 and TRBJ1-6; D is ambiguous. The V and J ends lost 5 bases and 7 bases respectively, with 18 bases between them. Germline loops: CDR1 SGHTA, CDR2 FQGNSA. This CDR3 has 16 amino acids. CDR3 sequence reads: CASSPLPSGLNSPLHF. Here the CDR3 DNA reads TGTGCCAGCAGCCCCCTGCCCAGCGGTCTAAATTCACCCCTCCACTTT.

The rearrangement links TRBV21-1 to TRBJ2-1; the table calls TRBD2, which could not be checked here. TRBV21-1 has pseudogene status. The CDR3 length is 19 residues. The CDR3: CASSKGGGGHMWRGNEQFF. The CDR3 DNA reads TGTGCCAGCAGCAAAGGGGGAGGGGGACATATGTGGCGGGGCAATGAGCAGTTCTTC.

CDR3 in amino acids: CASSVTRTPAYEQYF. DNA of the CDR3: TGTGCCAGTAGTGTCACCAGGACTCCAGCCTACGAGCAGTACTTC. The chain combines TRBV19 with TRBJ2-7; tentative D call: TRBD2 (5 bases). CDR3 length: 15 amino acids. Germline CDR1 LNHDA, CDR2 SQIVND (reference sequence). V was clipped by 5 bases and J by 2 bases, with 16 bases between them.

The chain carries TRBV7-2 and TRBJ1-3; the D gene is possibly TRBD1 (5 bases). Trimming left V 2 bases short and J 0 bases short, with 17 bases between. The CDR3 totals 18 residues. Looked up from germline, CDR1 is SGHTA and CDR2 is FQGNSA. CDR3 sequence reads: CASSLYGSGTSSGNTIYF. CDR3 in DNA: TGTGCCAGCAGCTTATATGGGAGCGGGACGAGCTCTGGAAACACCATATATTTT.

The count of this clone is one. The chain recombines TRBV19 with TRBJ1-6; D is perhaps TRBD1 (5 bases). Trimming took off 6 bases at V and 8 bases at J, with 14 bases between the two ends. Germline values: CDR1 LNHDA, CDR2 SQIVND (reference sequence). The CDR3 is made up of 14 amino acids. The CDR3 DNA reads TGTGCCAGTAGCTCAGGGCCGGAACATTCACCCCTCCACTTT. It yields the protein CASSSGPEHSPLHF. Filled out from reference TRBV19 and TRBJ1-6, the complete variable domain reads DGGITQSPKYLFRKEGQNVTLSCEQNLNHDAMYWYRQDPGQGLRLIYYSQIVNDFQKGDIAEGYSVSREKKESFPLTVTSAQKNPTAFYLCASSSGPEHSPLHFGNGTRLTVT.

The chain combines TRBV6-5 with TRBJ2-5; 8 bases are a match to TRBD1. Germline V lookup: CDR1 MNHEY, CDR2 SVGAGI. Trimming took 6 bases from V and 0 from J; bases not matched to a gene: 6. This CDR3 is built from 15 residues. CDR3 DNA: TGTGCCAGCAGACGCCGGGACAGGCACCAAGAGACCCAGTACTTC. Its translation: CASRRRDRHQETQYF.